This T cell receptor (beta chain) was identified in a study of blood T cell repertoires in COVID-19. Profiling relied on immunoSEQ multiplex PCR, and the TCRdb table lists in-frame clones only, not all of them. The repertoire holds roughly 260,000 clones, 80% to 90% seen once, with about 1.9% in the top ten. Germline CDR1 and CDR2: MDHEN and SYDVKM. V lost 5 bases, J lost 1 base, and 6 bases stayed unmatched. The CDR3 runs 15 residues. This clone was picked up a small number of times. The rearrangement uses TRBV28 and TRBJ2-7, with 9 nucleotides matching TRBD1. The sequencing sample was made of PBMCs or T cells enriched from blood (not recorded which). The clonotype originates from a woman in her forties or fifties who had recovered from COVID-19. CDR3: CASSPGTGISYEQYF. CDR3 DNA: TGTGCCAGCAGTCCCGGGACAGGGATTTCCTACGAGCAGTACTTC.